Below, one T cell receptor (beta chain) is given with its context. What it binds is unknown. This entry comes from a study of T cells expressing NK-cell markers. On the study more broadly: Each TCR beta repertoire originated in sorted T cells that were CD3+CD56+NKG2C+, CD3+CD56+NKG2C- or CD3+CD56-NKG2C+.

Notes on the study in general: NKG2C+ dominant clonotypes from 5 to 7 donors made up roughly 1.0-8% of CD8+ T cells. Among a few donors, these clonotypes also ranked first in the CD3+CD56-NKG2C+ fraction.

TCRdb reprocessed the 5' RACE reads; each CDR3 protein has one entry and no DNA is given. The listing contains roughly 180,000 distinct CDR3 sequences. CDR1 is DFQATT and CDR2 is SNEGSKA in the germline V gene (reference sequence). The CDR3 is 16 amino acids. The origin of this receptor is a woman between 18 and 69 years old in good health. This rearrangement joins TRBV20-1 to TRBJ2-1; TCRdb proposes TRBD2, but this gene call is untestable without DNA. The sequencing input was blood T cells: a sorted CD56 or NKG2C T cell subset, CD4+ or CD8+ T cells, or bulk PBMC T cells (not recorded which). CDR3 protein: CSARLLREGHYNEQFF.